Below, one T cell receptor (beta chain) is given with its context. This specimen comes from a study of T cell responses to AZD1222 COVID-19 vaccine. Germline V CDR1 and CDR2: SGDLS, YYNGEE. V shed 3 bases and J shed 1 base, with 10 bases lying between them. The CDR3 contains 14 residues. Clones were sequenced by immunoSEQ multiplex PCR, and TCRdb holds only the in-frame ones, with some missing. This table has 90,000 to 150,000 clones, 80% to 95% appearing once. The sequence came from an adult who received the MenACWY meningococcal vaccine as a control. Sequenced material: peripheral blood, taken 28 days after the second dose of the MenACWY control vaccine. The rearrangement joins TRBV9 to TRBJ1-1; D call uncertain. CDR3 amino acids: CASSAEPQNTEAFF. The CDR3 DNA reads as TGTGCCAGCAGCGCGGAGCCGCAGAACACTGAAGCTTTCTTT.